Below, one TCR beta chain is given with its context. The target antigen is unknown. The record originates from a study of shared clonotypes between healthy human individuals. Study as a whole: In total, the donors were a couple of women and a few men aged 18 to 49. Each donor's CD4 naive and CD4 memory cells filled three plates apiece, CD8 naive two, and CD8 memory one.

Naive CD8 cells, CD45RO-negative and positively selected for CCR7, excluded terminally differentiated effector memory CD45RA+ cells. The CDR3 spans 14 residues. Germline V lookup: CDR1 SEHNR, CDR2 FQNEAQ (reference sequence). Between the trimmed V and J ends, which lost 1 base and 6 bases, there was a span of 11 bases. TCRdb's copy holds only in-frame clones and misses some; the assay was immunoSEQ multiplex PCR. This table holds about 800,000 clones, roughly 96% found once. Study results and limitations: Among non-shared clonotypes, generation probabilities were lower than among those shared by all four donors. Roughly 5% of naive CD4 clonotypes were shared across four donors.

Sequencing was done on a sample of naive CD8+ T cells sorted from blood. The receptor was isolated from a man younger than 45 in good health. The chain employs TRBV7-9 and TRBJ2-3, with D unclear. CDR3: CASSLDPSWDTQYF. The CDR3 DNA reads TGTGCCAGCAGCTTAGACCCGAGTTGGGATACGCAGTATTTT. Combining the CDR3 with reference TRBV7-9 and TRBJ2-3 gives the whole variable domain DTGVSQNPRHKITKRGQNVTFRCDPISEHNRLYWYRQTLGQGPEFLTYFQNEAQLEKSRLLSDRFSAERPKGSFSTLEIQRTEQGDSAMYLCASSLDPSWDTQYFGPGTRLTVL.